The rows below give T cell receptor beta chains drawn from one sample of a study of cytomegalovirus exposure and HLA in healthy donors. TCRdb's copy holds only in-frame clones and misses some; the assay was immunoSEQ multiplex PCR. Of roughly 120,000 clones in the sample, 80% are singletons; the top ten hold approximately 8.8%. Sequences were obtained from PBMCs. The receptors originated from a female donor in good health and CMV-seropositive. The CDR3 runs from the conserved cysteine through the conserved F or W. D genes are given only for firm matches. The size of a clone is reported for some rows only, either as once, few or many, or as a class for expanded clones.

TRBJ2-5 | NA | TRBV5-6 | TRBD1 | TGTGCCAGCAGCTTGGAAGGGACAGGGGAGGAGACCCAGTACTTC | CASSLEGTGEETQYF
TRBJ1-1 | NA | TRBV19 | NA | TGTGCCAGTAGTATCATCACGGGAGGCACTGAAGCTTTCTTT | CASSIITGGTEAFF
TRBJ1-6 | NA | TRBV5-1 | NA | TGCGCCAGCAGCGAGGTGGCCGTCGCGTATTCACCCCTCCACTTT | CASSEVAVAYSPLHF
TRBJ1-2 | NA | TRBV10-3 | NA | TGTGCCATCAGTGAGTCAGGAGTGGTCAGAACTTATGGCTACACCTTC | CAISESGVVRTYGYTF
TRBJ1-5 | NA | TRBV19 | NA | TGTGCCAGTACCCGTGCGGGACCGAGCAATCAGCCCCAGCATTTT | CASTRAGPSNQPQHF
TRBJ1-2 | NA | TRBV30 | NA | TGTGCCGGGCGGGGGGGATATGGCTACACCTTC | CAGRGGYGYTF
TRBJ1-3 | NA | TRBV11-2 | NA | TGTGCCAGCAGCTTAGACAGGGTAACAGGAAACACCATATATTTT | CASSLDRVTGNTIYF
TRBJ2-1 | NA | TRBV7-2 | NA | TGTGCCAGCAGCCCTCACAGATCGGCCCGATCAAATGAGCAGTTCTTC | CASSPHRSARSNEQFF
TRBJ2-5 | NA | TRBV29-1 | NA | TGCAGCGTCGCGATCTTCGGGACACCTCAAGAGACCCAGTACTTC | CSVAIFGTPQETQYF
TRBJ1-1 | NA | TRBV6-6 | NA | TGTGCCAGCAGTATGACCCTCGGGGGCACTGAAGCTTTCTTT | CASSMTLGGTEAFF
TRBJ2-1 | NA | TRBV5-6 | NA | TGTGCCAGCAGCTTGTATGTCTGGGCGGGCTACAATGAGCAGTTCTTC | CASSLYVWAGYNEQFF
TRBJ2-7 | NA | TRBV30 | NA | TGTGCCTGGTCTTCCGGGTTGCCCTACGAGCAGTACTTC | CAWSSGLPYEQYF
TRBJ2-7 | NA | TRBV4-3 | TRBD1 | TGCGCCAGCAGCCAGAGCAGGACAGGGGCCTACGAGCAGTACTTC | CASSQSRTGAYEQYF
TRBJ2-3 | NA | TRBV7-9 | NA | TGTGCCAGCAGCTTAGTGGGCAGTCTGACAGATACGCAGTATTTT | CASSLVGSLTDTQYF
TRBJ1-1 | NA | TRBV7-8 | NA | TGTGCCAGCAGCCAAACCAGGGGGAACACTGAAGCTTTCTTT | CASSQTRGNTEAFF
TRBJ1-1 | NA | TRBV2 | TRBD1 | TGTGCCAGCACAGTTTTTCAGGGGGGCACTGAAGCTTTCTTT | CASTVFQGGTEAFF
TRBJ1-5 | many | TRBV5-1 | TRBD1 | TGCGCCAGCAGCTTGGGGACAGGCCAAAATCAGCCCCAGCATTTT | CASSLGTGQNQPQHF
TRBJ1-1 | few | TRBV6-5 | NA | TGTGCCAGCAGTTACTCGAGTGGGCAGCTGAACACTGAAGCTTTCTTT | CASSYSSGQLNTEAFF
TRBJ1-2 | NA | TRBV6-5 | NA | TGTGCCAGCTGGACAACTCTTAATGTCTATGGCTACACCTTC | CASWTTLNVYGYTF
TRBJ2-1 | NA | TRBV2 | NA | TGTGCCAGCAGTGAATGGGGCGGCTACAATGAGCAGTTCTTC | CASSEWGGYNEQFF
TRBJ1-5 | NA | TRBV6-6 | NA | TGTGCCAGCAGTCTGCGGCAGAGCAATCAGCCCCAGCATTTT | CASSLRQSNQPQHF
TRBJ1-4 | NA | TRBV27 | TRBD1 | TGTGCCAGCAGTTTCGAAGGGGGCTCACGTGGGCAACTGTTTTTT | CASSFEGGSRGQLFF
TRBJ2-4 | NA | TRBV7-3 | NA | TGTGCCAGCAGCCTCCTGCCGGGACAACACATTCAGTACTTC | CASSLLPGQHIQYF
TRBJ2-5 | NA | TRBV2 | TRBD2 | TGTGCCAGCAGTGAAGGACTAGCGGGGGGTGCAGAGACCCAGTACTTC | CASSEGLAGGAETQYF
TRBJ1-1 | NA | TRBV5-1 | TRBD1 | TGCGCCAGCAGCGACGGACAGGGAGGACGTGAAGCTTTCTTT | CASSDGQGGREAFF
TRBJ1-5 | NA | TRBV18 | NA | TGTGCCAGCTCACCGGACAGTAGCAATCAGCCCCAGCATTTT | CASSPDSSNQPQHF
TRBJ1-2 | NA | TRBV18 | TRBD1 | TGTGCCAGCTCACCACGAGACGACAGGGTAAATGGCTACACCTTC | CASSPRDDRVNGYTF
TRBJ1-1 | few | TRBV11-3 | TRBD1 | TGTGCCAGCAGCCCGGGGACAGGGAGGGGTGGGAACACTGAAGCTTTCTTT | CASSPGTGRGGNTEAFF
TRBJ2-7 | NA | TRBV9 | TRBD2 | TGTGCCAGCAGCCCGGGGACTTATGGCAAAGCGGGGGAGCAGTACTTC | CASSPGTYGKAGEQYF
TRBJ1-1 | once | TRBV7-6 | NA | TGTGCCAGCAGCCTAAGGCTAGACTTTAGGGGGACGAACACTGAAGCTTTCTTT | CASSLRLDFRGTNTEAFF
TRBJ1-2 | NA | TRBV30 | TRBD1 | TGTGCCTGGAGTATCAGGGGGAACTATGGCTACACCTTC | CAWSIRGNYGYTF
TRBJ1-6 | NA | TRBV5-4 | NA | TGTGCCAGCAGCCCGGACTTACAGGGCCGGGTGGCACCCCTCCACTTT | CASSPDLQGRVAPLHF
TRBJ1-1 | NA | TRBV29-1 | NA | TGCAGCGTTGGAGGGCAGGACACTGAAGCTTTCTTT | CSVGGQDTEAFF
TRBJ1-2 | NA | TRBV29-1 | NA | TGCAGCGTTGAGAGGCACAGGGAAGGCTACACCTTC | CSVERHREGYTF
TRBJ1-1 | NA | TRBV29-1 | NA | TGCAGCGTTGAAGAGTCTGCTGAAGCTTTCTTT | CSVEESAEAFF
TRBJ2-3 | NA | TRBV4-2 | NA | TGTGCCAGCAGCCAAGACAGGGGCGCAGATACGCAGTATTTT | CASSQDRGADTQYF
TRBJ1-1 | NA | TRBV5-1 | TRBD1 | TGCGCCAGCAGCTTGTCGGGACAGGGGATAGAGGAAGGTGAAGCTTTCTTT | CASSLSGQGIEEGEAFF
TRBJ1-2 | NA | TRBV9 | NA | TGTGCCAGCAGCGTAACCGGACTTAACTATGGCTACACCTTC | CASSVTGLNYGYTF
TRBJ1-5 | once | TRBV30 | NA | TGTGCCTGGAGTATAAGCGGGGATCAGCCCCAGCATTTT | CAWSISGDQPQHF
TRBJ1-1 | NA | TRBV18 | NA | TGTGCCAGCTCCCCTAGGATTACAGGGAACTCTGAAGCTTTCTTT | CASSPRITGNSEAFF
TRBJ2-7 | NA | TRBV6-5 | TRBD1 | TGTGCCAGCAGTTCGACCCGGGACAGGTACTACGAGCAGTACTTC | CASSSTRDRYYEQYF
TRBJ2-3 | NA | TRBV7-8 | TRBD2 | TGTGCCAGCAGCATCGTCAGCGGGGGGGCAGATACGCAGTATTTT | CASSIVSGGADTQYF
TRBJ2-3 | NA | TRBV27 | NA | TGTGCCAGTACCCGGGGAGATACGCAGTATTTT | CASTRGDTQYF
TRBJ1-6 | NA | TRBV5-6 | NA | TGTGCCAGCAGCTCGGACTTTTCACCCCTCCACTTT | CASSSDFSPLHF
TRBJ1-6 | NA | TRBV28 | NA | TGTGCCAGCAGTACCCCGGCGGACGGGACATTAAATTCACCCCTCCACTTT | CASSTPADGTLNSPLHF